This T cell receptor (beta chain) was recovered during a study of blood T cells in healthy people across ages. The study's findings and limits: A strong correlation was found between TCR beta diversity and the percentage of naive T cells.

This clonotype was picked up a small number of times. Antigen: not known. The V and J ends lost 0 bases and 3 bases respectively, with 18 bases between them. The CDR3 covers 17 residues. Germline V gene lookup returns CDR1 SGHDT and CDR2 YYEEEE. A second PCR of roughly 6 to 12 cycles used a sample-barcoded 5' primer and a J-beta primer mix. TCRdb re-analysed the 5' RACE reads in MiXCR, keeping a single row per CDR3 protein. The table has about 1.5 million distinct CDR3 sequences, approximately 43% seen once. Source material: blood. This sequence was found in a woman between 18 and 30 years old in good health. This rearrangement joins TRBV5-6 to TRBJ1-2; D not resolved. The CDR3, as DNA: TGTGCCAGCAGCTTGGCGTTGCAGGCCTACGAATACTATGGCTACACCTTC. This encodes CASSLALQAYEYYGYTF.